Listed below are T cell receptor beta chains from one sample, sequenced in a study of vaccination and CD4 T cells after COVID-19. The antigens for these receptors are not known. TCRdb independently ran MiXCR on the PCR reads; one entry per CDR3 protein. The table has approximately 17,000 distinct CDR3 sequences, around 45% seen once. Sequencing used CD4+ T cells from blood, cultured in vitro, obtained before SARS-CoV-2 vaccination. The receptors shown here come from a human donor who had recovered from COVID-19. Both conserved end residues are trimmed from each CDR3. The order of the fields is V gene, J gene, clone size, CDR3 protein. Part of the rows lack a size; the others show once, few, many or a class for expanded clones.

>TRBV5-1|TRBJ1-6|once
ASSLALGDSPLH
>TRBV4-1|TRBJ2-1|-
ASSHITGTRAGDEQF
>TRBV20-1|TRBJ2-1|few
SASGQDSYNEQF
>TRBV7-2|TRBJ1-1|few
ASSRDRLVNTEAF
>TRBV7-2|TRBJ1-1|few
ASSLDRHRGWPTEAF
>TRBV18|TRBJ1-1|-
ASSPIGTGGLGAF
>TRBV6-7|TRBJ2-4|-
ASGAHGREY
>TRBV20-1|TRBJ2-3|-
SATRGGTDTQY
>TRBV7-2|TRBJ1-2|-
ASSLALTGDYGYT
>TRBV2|TRBJ1-2|-
ASSVDWSGYT
>TRBV6-2/TRBV6-3|TRBJ1-2|once
ASSRDRFYT
>TRBV2|TRBJ1-5|-
ASRGAVRPSNQPQH
>TRBV6-2/TRBV6-3|TRBJ2-3|-
ASRPGGLDTQY
>TRBV27|TRBJ1-1|few
ASAQGGAKTEAF
>TRBV7-9|TRBJ1-3|-
ASSPSGASGNTIY
>TRBV5-4|TRBJ2-5|-
ASSLGLIQETQY
>TRBV11-2|TRBJ1-1|-
ASSRYRDRDPEAF
>TRBV28|TRBJ1-5|-
ASSLRFQGQNQPQH
>TRBV7-3|TRBJ2-3|-
ASSSWTGQADTQY
>TRBV20-1|TRBJ2-7|-
SAGNRGTGADEQY
>TRBV20-1|TRBJ1-6|few
SARPTENSPLH
>TRBV28|TRBJ1-1|-
ASSFGSANTEAF
>TRBV27|TRBJ2-7|-
ASSLPRKGEQY
>TRBV7-3|TRBJ2-5|-
ASSLGGGVQETQY
>TRBV28|TRBJ1-1|few
ASSLVQKNTEAF
>TRBV20-1|TRBJ2-2|-
SARTGGDTGELF
>TRBV7-3|TRBJ2-5|-
ASSADRGQGETQY
>TRBV4-3|TRBJ1-2|-
ASSQDAGQGNYGYT
>TRBV20-1|TRBJ1-6|-
SARDHASPLH
>TRBV15|TRBJ2-7|-
ATSRDRGTTYEQY
>TRBV6-1|TRBJ2-3|-
AGRGRLGDTQY
>TRBV7-9|TRBJ1-2|-
ASSTRQGLSYGYT
>TRBV19|TRBJ1-5|-
ASSILGFGVGGQPQH
>TRBV6-1|TRBJ2-1|once
ASTTLTAKVGGQF
>TRBV7-3|TRBJ1-1|-
ASSGARNTEAF
>TRBV27|TRBJ2-7|-
ASSFRDTSYEQY
>TRBV6-5|TRBJ2-1|-
ASSLSPGQGYEQF
>TRBV14|TRBJ2-1|-
ASSQEAGVRDEQF
>TRBV5-6|TRBJ2-5|-
ASSLVAGPTGETQY
>TRBV28|TRBJ2-2|-
ASRADLTSNTGELF
>TRBV4-1|TRBJ2-1|-
ASSQGVEQF
>TRBV2|TRBJ2-7|-
ASSGRAGEYEQY